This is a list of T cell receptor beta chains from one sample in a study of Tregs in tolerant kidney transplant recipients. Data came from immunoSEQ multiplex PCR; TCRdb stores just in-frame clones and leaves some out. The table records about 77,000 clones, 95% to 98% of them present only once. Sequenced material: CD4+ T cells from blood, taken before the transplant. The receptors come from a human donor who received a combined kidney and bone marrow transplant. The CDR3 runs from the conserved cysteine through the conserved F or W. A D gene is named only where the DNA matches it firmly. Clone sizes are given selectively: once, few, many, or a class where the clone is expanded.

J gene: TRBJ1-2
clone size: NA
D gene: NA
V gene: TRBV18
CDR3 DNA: TGTGCCAGCTCCACGGGAGACATTCACCCTACCTTC
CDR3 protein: CASSTGDIHPTF

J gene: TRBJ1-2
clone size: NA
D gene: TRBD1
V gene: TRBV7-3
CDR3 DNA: TGTGCCAGCAGCGGGACAGGGGCCTATGGCTACACCTTC
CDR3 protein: CASSGTGAYGYTF

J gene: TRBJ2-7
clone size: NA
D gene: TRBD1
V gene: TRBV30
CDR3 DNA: TGTGCCTGGAGACAAGACAGGGGTCCGACCTACGAGCAGTACTTC
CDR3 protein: CAWRQDRGPTYEQYF

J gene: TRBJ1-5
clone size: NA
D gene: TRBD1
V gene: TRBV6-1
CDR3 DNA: TGTGCCAGCGGACAGGGGATGATAAGCAATCAGCCCCAGCATTTT
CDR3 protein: CASGQGMISNQPQHF

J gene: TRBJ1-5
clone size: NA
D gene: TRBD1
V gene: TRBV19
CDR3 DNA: TGTGCCAGTAGTTCCACAGGGGGCGGGGGTCAGCCCCAGCATTTT
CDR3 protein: CASSSTGGGGQPQHF

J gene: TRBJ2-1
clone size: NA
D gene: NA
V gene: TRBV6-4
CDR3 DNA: TGTGCCAGCAGTGTTGCGGCCCCCCCCAACAATGAGCAGTTCTTC
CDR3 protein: CASSVAAPPNNEQFF

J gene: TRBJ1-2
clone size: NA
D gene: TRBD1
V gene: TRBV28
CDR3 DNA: TGTGCCAGCAGTTCCCCTTTTGGAGAGCACAGGGGGCGCACCTATGGCTACACCTTC
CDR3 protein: CASSSPFGEHRGRTYGYTF

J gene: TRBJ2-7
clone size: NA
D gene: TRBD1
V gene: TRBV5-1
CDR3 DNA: TGCGCCAGCAGCTCATGGGACAGGGAATTCTCCTACGAGCAGTACTTC
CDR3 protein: CASSSWDREFSYEQYF

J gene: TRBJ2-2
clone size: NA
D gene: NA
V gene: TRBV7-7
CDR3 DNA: TGTGCCAGCAGCTTAGAGAGTAGCTACACCGGGGAGCTGTTTTTT
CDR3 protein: CASSLESSYTGELFF

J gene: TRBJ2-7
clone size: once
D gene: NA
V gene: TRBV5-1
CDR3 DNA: TGCGCCAGCAGCTTGGATCACAGGGCCTCCGAGCAGTACTTC
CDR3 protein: CASSLDHRASEQYF

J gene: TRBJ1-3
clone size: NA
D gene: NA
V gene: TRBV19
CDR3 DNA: TGTGCCAGTAGTATAGGAGCCCGAGGGTTGCACTCTGGAAACACCATATATTTT
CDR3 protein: CASSIGARGLHSGNTIYF

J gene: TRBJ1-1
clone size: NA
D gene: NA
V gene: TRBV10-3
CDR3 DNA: TGTGCCTCCCTTCGGGACTTAAACACTGAAGCTTTCTTT
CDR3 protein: CASLRDLNTEAFF

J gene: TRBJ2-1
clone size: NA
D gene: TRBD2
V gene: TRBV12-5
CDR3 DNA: TGTGCTAGCCTAGCGGGATCCTACAATGAGCAGTTCTTC
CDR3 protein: CASLAGSYNEQFF

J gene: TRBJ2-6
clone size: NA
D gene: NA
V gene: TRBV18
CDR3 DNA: TGTGCCAGCTCACTGCGGGGCAGTGAGAGCTCTGGGGCCAACGTCCTGACTTTC
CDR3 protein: CASSLRGSESSGANVLTF

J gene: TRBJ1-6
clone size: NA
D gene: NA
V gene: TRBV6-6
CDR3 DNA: TGTGCCAGCAGGCTCCAGGGGTTTCCACCCCTCCACTTT
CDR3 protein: CASRLQGFPPLHF

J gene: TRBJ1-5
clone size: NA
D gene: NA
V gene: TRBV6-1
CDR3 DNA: TGTGCCAGCAGTGGGACTTTAGGAGAAGGGAGCAATCAGCCCCAGCATTTT
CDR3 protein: CASSGTLGEGSNQPQHF

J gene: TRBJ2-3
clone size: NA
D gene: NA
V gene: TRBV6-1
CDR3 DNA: TGTGCCAGCAGTGACAAATTCAAAGATACGCAGTATTTT
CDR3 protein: CASSDKFKDTQYF

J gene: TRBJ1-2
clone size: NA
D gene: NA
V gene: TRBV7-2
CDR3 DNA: TGTGCCAGCAGCCCGCAGGGTCGTGATGGCTACACCTTC
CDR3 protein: CASSPQGRDGYTF